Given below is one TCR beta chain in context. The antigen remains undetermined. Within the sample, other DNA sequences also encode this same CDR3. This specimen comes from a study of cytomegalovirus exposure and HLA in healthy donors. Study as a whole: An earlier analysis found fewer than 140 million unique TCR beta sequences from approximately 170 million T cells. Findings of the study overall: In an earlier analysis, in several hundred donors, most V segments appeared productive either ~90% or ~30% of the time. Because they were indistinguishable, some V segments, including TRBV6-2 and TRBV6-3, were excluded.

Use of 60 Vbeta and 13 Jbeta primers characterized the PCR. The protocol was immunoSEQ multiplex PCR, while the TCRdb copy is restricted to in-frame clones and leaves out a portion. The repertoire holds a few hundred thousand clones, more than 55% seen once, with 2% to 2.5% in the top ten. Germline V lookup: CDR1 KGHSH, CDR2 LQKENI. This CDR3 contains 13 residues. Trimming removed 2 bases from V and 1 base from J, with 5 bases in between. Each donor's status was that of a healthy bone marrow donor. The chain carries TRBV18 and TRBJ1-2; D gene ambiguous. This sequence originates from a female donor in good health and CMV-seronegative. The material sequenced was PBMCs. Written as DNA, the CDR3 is TGTGCCAGCTCACCAACAGATAACTATGGCTACACCTTC. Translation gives CASSPTDNYGYTF.